Listed below are T cell receptor beta chains from one sample, sequenced in a study of blood T cell repertoires in COVID-19. Only in-frame clones appear in the TCRdb table, and some are missing; sequencing was by immunoSEQ multiplex PCR. Of about 200,000 clones in the sample, around 90% are singletons; the top ten hold more than 1.4%. Sequenced sample: peripheral blood. These receptors were obtained from a man younger than 30 with active or convalescent COVID-19. CDR3s include the opening cysteine and the closing phenylalanine or tryptophan. A D gene is named only where the DNA matches it firmly. Rows may omit the clone size; those that give it use once, few, many or a size class.

CASSLALAGLETYEQYF,TGTGCCAGCAGCTTAGCCCTAGCGGGACTCGAAACCTACGAGCAGTACTTC,TRBJ2-7,NA,TRBD2,TRBV11-2
CAIIYSAVYNEQFF,TGTGCCATCATATATTCAGCGGTTTACAATGAGCAGTTCTTC,TRBJ2-1,many,NA,TRBV10-3
CASSQPGVTGELFF,TGCGCCAGCAGCCAACCAGGGGTCACCGGGGAGCTGTTTTTT,TRBJ2-2,NA,NA,TRBV4-1
CASSRLAGGTYEQYF,TGTGCCAGCAGTCGCCTAGCAGGAGGCACCTACGAGCAGTACTTC,TRBJ2-7,NA,NA,TRBV2
CASSSMPQGHTEAFF,TGTGCCAGCAGCTCTATGCCCCAGGGGCACACTGAAGCTTTCTTT,TRBJ1-1,NA,NA,TRBV7-9
CASSLWAGTGGDQPQHF,TGTGCCAGCAGCTTATGGGCGGGAACAGGGGGCGATCAGCCCCAGCATTTT,TRBJ1-5,NA,TRBD1,TRBV7-9
CASSSDVKGDYTF,TGTGCCAGCAGCTCGGACGTAAAGGGAGACTACACCTTC,TRBJ1-2,NA,NA,TRBV7-2
CASSNPLRTGWTYEQYF,TGTGCCAGCAGTAACCCTCTACGGACAGGGTGGACCTACGAGCAGTACTTC,TRBJ2-7,NA,TRBD1,TRBV28
CASTSTRRDRGFGNIQYF,TGTGCCAGTACCTCAACCCGCCGGGACAGGGGGTTTGGTAACATTCAGTACTTC,TRBJ2-4,NA,TRBD1,TRBV19
CASSLYSGSSDEQFF,TGTGCCAGCAGTTTATACAGCGGGAGTAGCGATGAGCAGTTCTTC,TRBJ2-1,NA,TRBD2,TRBV28
CASAPLGGRNEQFF,TGTGCCAGCGCCCCACTCGGGGGGCGGAATGAGCAGTTCTTC,TRBJ2-1,NA,NA,TRBV25-1
CSASVPMNTEAFF,TGCAGTGCTAGTGTCCCCATGAACACTGAAGCTTTCTTT,TRBJ1-1,NA,NA,TRBV20-1
CASSPPGEGATSGANVLTF,TGCGCCAGCAGTCCCCCGGGTGAGGGGGCAACCTCTGGGGCCAACGTCCTGACTTTC,TRBJ2-6,NA,TRBD1,TRBV23-1
CASSPQETQYF,TGTGCCAGCAGCCCTCAAGAGACCCAGTACTTC,TRBJ2-5,NA,NA,TRBV3-1/TRBV3-2